Listed below are T cell receptor beta chains from one sample, sequenced in a study of blood T cell repertoires in COVID-19. Sequenced by immunoSEQ multiplex PCR; TCRdb stores in-frame clones only, minus some. Here the sample spans 100,000 to 150,000 clones, roughly three quarters being singletons. The sample comprised peripheral blood. The receptor source for this set is a man between 40 and 49 years old with active or convalescent COVID-19. CDR3s include the opening cysteine and the closing phenylalanine or tryptophan.

v_gene | CDR3aa
TRBV6-6 | CASSPRGTSGRAHEQFF
TRBV5-6 | CASSAGTGSADTQYF
TRBV24-1 | CATSRSGGQTQYF
TRBV9 | CASSVGVQGIEETQYF
TRBV7-6 | CASSSGSGNEQYF
TRBV6-2/TRBV6-3 | CASSFPEVSGYTF
TRBV3-1/TRBV3-2 | CASSQRGPRLASIHEQYF
TRBV14 | CASSQDWGRGEAFF
TRBV14 | CASSLGGVEKTYTF
TRBV6-5 | CASSYQVPRYEQYF
TRBV10-3 | CAIGTTGHVPEAFF
TRBV14 | CASSPLAGTAYNEQFF
TRBV7-9 | CASSLASQGETQYF
TRBV7-2 | CASSIDRVSYEQYF
TRBV3-1/TRBV3-2 | CASSQDLGRGELTF
TRBV5-5 | CASSFGQGNTEAFF
TRBV27 | CASSLRQGGGYTF
TRBV7-9 | CASTSPREAYEQYF
TRBV27 | CASSLSGTLLAGQPQHF
TRBV27 | CASSLSQATSGNTIYF
TRBV5-1 | CASSLTGGLLYEQYF
TRBV7-2 | CASTHRVAGMRGAVF
TRBV6-5 | CASSTTSGSLKFF
TRBV2 | CASSEVSNTEAFF
TRBV5-4 | CASSLVVLGTDTQYF
TRBV4-2 | CASSQGASGGVSNEQFF
TRBV5-4 | CASRIDRGRKMNTEAFF
TRBV6-5 | CASSSPGWQSQETQYF
TRBV2 | CASRETGVPQPQHF
TRBV5-4 | CASSLGLAGGINEQFF
TRBV5-6 | CASSLMQRGEQYF
TRBV19 | CASSPGLAGRGGELFF
TRBV27 | CASSFPTSGGATEQFF
TRBV14 | CASSPRQGRDTEAFF
TRBV9 | CASSVSGDQPQHF
TRBV24-1 | CATQDRVHEQYF
TRBV5-8 | CASSLGQGYTGELFF
TRBV5-1 | CASSAGTGEPQHF
TRBV7-2 | CASSPPGLAGMEQFF
TRBV18 | CASSPRQGSDTQYF
TRBV6-4 | CASSDPGTFYQFF
TRBV7-9 | CASSLNGQAYEQYF
TRBV30 | CAWTMSYGQGVIGELFF
TRBV24-1 | CATSVTGGRAGELFF
TRBV11-3 | CASSPHSGGATDTQYF
TRBV7-9 | CASSKGSGMDTEAFF
TRBV7-2 | CASSFRQGRRGYTF
TRBV2 | CASSVYRGTGELFF
TRBV6-5 | CASGETGGYGYTF